The 10 T cell receptor beta chains in this list originate from one sample, sequenced in a study of T cells in localized non-small cell lung cancer. The data were produced by immunoSEQ multiplex PCR, yet TCRdb's version contains in-frame clones alone and is incomplete. This sample has about 28,000 clones, with about 90% found just once. This sample comprised peripheral blood, obtained before any cancer treatment. These receptor sequences come from a woman aged 40-75 years with stage I lung adenocarcinoma.

CDR3 in DNA: TGTGCCAGCACCATCGGGGGGAGGACAGATACGCAGTATTTT. This codes for CASTIGGRTDTQYF. This chain connects TRBV6-1 to TRBJ2-3, with TRBD2 identical over 7 bases. Trimming took 7 bases from V and 3 from J; bases not matched to a gene: 7. The CDR3 extends over 14 amino acids. Germline V gives CDR1 MNHNS, CDR2 SASEGT.

This sequence joins TRBV7-9 and TRBJ1-4; 7 nucleotides align to TRBD1. The CDR3 length is 14 residues. Germline-derived CDR1 and CDR2 are SEHNR and FQNEAQ (reference sequence). Trimming removed 5 bases from V and 8 bases from J; junction bases left unmatched: 8. This CDR3 reads CASSPNRGGEKLFF. Here the CDR3 DNA reads TGTGCCAGCAGCCCAAACAGGGGAGGCGAAAAACTGTTTTTT.

The V gene is TRBV7-2, the J gene TRBJ2-3, with 8 bases matching TRBD2. This CDR3 contains 14 residues. The J segment lost 4 bases and the V segment lost 5 bases, leaving 5 bases of the junction unmatched. The V gene's germline CDR1 is SGHTA and CDR2 FQGNSA. CDR3 DNA sequence: TGTGCCAGCAGCCCTCGGGGGGGCCCAGATACGCAGTATTTT. It specifies CASSPRGGPDTQYF.

The chain uses TRBV6-4 and TRBJ2-1; TRBD2 aligns across 14 bases. The V gene's germline CDR1 is MRHNA and CDR2 SNTAGT. The CDR3 spans 14 residues. V gave up 2 bases and J gave up 9 bases; unmatched junction bases: 0. The CDR3 nucleotides read TGTGCCAGCAGTGACGGACTAGCGGGGGGTGAGCAGTTCTTC. It is translated as CASSDGLAGGEQFF.

This clone was detected only once. The chain recombines TRBV2 with TRBJ2-7; 8 nucleotides match TRBD1. This CDR3 is 14 amino acids long. CDR1 and CDR2 from the germline V gene are SNHLY and FYNNEI. Trimming removed 6 bases from V and 3 bases from J; junction bases left unmatched: 7. The CDR3 DNA follows: TGTGCCAGCAGCCTGACAGGGGAAAGCTACGAGCAGTACTTC. This translates into CASSLTGESYEQYF.

This rearrangement joins TRBV5-1 to TRBJ2-2; 11 bases line up with TRBD2. The germline gives CDR1 SGHRS, CDR2 YFSETQ. The CDR3 is 16 amino acids. The V and J ends lost 6 bases and 0 bases, in that order; junction bases with no gene match: 4. The CDR3 sequence: CASTWTSGSNTGELFF. CDR3 nucleotides: TGCGCCAGCACCTGGACTAGCGGGTCGAACACCGGGGAGCTGTTTTTT.

This sequence joins TRBV30 and TRBJ2-6; the D is unclear. There are 14 residues in the CDR3. Per germline, CDR1 GTSNPN and CDR2 SVGIG (reference sequence). V lost 2 bases to trimming and J lost 2 bases, with 7 bases between them. The CDR3 region has the DNA TGTGCCTGGAGTAACACCCCTGGGGCCAACGTCCTGACTTTC. Its protein product is CAWSNTPGANVLTF. The full variable domain, with the rest looked up from reference TRBV30 and TRBJ2-6, is SQTIHQWPATLVQPVGSPLSLECTVEGTSNPNLYWYRQAAGRGLQLLFYSVGIGQISSEVPQNLSASRPQDRQFILSSKKLLLSDSGFYLCAWSNTPGANVLTFGAGSRLTVL.

The chain's CDR3 is CASMRAGSSYEQYF. As DNA, the CDR3 is TGTGCCAGCATGAGGGCAGGGAGCTCCTACGAGCAGTACTTC. J is TRBJ2-7 and V is TRBV6-6, with D perhaps TRBD1 or TRBD2 (5 bases each). Germline V gene lookup returns CDR1 MNHNY and CDR2 SVGAGI (reference sequence). The CDR3 totals 14 residues. The ends were cut back, 7 bases at V and 0 bases at J, with 13 bases in the middle.

The chain joins TRBV18 to TRBJ2-7; 11 nucleotides agree with TRBD2. This CDR3 contains 15 residues. The ends lost 5 bases at V and 2 bases at J; junction bases unmatched: 5. Per germline, CDR1 KGHSH and CDR2 LQKENI. CDR3: CASSTGTSGAYEQYF. DNA for the CDR3: TGTGCCAGCTCAACCGGGACTAGCGGTGCCTACGAGCAGTACTTC.

This clone showed up just once. This sequence joins TRBV9 and TRBJ1-4, with no clear D. This CDR3 is 17 amino acids long. V gave up 0 bases and J gave up 0 bases, with 12 bases separating them. Germline V gene data show CDR1 as SGDLS and CDR2 as YYNGEE. The CDR3 sequence is CASSVGSAPPTNEKLFF. CDR3 bases: TGTGCCAGCAGCGTAGGCAGCGCACCTCCAACTAATGAAAAACTGTTTTTT.